The sequence of this TCR beta chain was determined in a study of blood T cell repertoires in COVID-19. Whole-study context: Donors in the United States, Italy and Spain gave samples during acute or convalescent COVID-19. From T cells, B-cell-depleted T cells, or PBMCs came the material, which was cDNA or gDNA.

Study processing details: Amplification with reference gene primers provided the estimates of nucleated cell counts. Clones were sequenced by immunoSEQ multiplex PCR, and TCRdb holds only the in-frame ones, with some missing. Clone size and V and J calls were adopted from that table, with D and trimming inferred from the DNA. The sample carries under 550,000 clones, 85% to 90% recorded once. J gave up 10 bases and V 4 bases, and 12 bases lay outside the gene matches. The CDR3 contains 14 residues. The V gene's germline CDR1 is LGHDT and CDR2 YNNKEL (reference sequence). This clone was picked up one time.

Sequencing input: peripheral blood. The receptor was isolated from a man younger than 35 with COVID-19, enrolled during active disease. The chain uses TRBV3-1 (or the pseudogene TRBV3-2) and TRBJ1-1; TRBD1 matches 7 bases. CDR3 region: CASSPDRSFGVAFF. CDR3 sequence (DNA): TGTGCCAGCAGCCCGGACAGGTCGTTTGGAGTAGCTTTCTTT.